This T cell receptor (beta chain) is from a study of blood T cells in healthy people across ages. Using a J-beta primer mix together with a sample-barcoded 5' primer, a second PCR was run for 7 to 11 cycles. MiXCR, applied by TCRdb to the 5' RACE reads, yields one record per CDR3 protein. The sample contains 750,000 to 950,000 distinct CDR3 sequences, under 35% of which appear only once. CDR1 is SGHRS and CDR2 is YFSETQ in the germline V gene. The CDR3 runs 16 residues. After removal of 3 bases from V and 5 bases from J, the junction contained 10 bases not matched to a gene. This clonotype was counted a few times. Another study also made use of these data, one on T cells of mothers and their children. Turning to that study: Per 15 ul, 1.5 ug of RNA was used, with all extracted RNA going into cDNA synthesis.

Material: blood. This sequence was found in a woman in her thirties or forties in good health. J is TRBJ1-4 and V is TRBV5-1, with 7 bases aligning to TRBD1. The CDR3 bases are TGCGCCAGCAGCTCCAGGGGGGGCAGGGTGAATGAAAAACTGTTTTTT. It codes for CASSSRGGRVNEKLFF.